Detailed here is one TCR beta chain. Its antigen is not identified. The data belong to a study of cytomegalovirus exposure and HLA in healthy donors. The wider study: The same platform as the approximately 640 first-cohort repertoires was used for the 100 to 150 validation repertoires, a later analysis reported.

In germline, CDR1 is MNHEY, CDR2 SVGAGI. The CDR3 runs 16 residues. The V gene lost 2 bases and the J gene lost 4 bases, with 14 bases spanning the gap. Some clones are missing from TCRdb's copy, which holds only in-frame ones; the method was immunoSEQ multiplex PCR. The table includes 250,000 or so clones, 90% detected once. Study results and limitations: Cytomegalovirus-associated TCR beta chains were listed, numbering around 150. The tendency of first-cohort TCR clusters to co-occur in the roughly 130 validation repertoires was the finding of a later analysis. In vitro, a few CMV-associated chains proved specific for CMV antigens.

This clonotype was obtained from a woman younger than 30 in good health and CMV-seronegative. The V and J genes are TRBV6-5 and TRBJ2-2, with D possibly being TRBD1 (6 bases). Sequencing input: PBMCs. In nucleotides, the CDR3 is TGTGCCAGCAGTTACGACAGGCCAGCATCCACCGGGGAGCTGTTTTTT. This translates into CASSYDRPASTGELFF.